This entry lists 3 T cell receptor beta chains sequenced from one sample in a study of shared clonotypes between healthy human individuals. Naive CD8 cells lacked CD45RO and underwent positive selection for CCR7, leaving out terminally differentiated effector memory CD45RA+ cells. Here immunoSEQ multiplex PCR was the method, and the copy in TCRdb shows in-frame clones only, minus some. This table holds some 1,900,000 clones, about 95% found once. Material: naive CD8+ T cells sorted from blood. The origin of the receptors is a man between 18 and 35 years old in good health.

The chain carries TRBV7-9 and TRBJ1-2; TRBD1 matches at 9 bases. The V segment lost 4 bases and the J segment 1 base; nucleotides outside the gene matches: 1. There are 14 residues in the CDR3. CDR1 is SEHNR and CDR2 is FQNEAQ in the germline V gene (reference sequence). The CDR3 region is CASSWTGDNYGYTF. Written as DNA, the CDR3 is TGTGCCAGCAGCTGGACAGGGGATAACTATGGCTACACCTTC.

This chain joins TRBV7-9 and TRBJ2-5, with D perhaps TRBD1 or TRBD2 (5 bases each). The CDR3 sequence is 14 residues long. Trimming removed 2 bases from V and 4 bases from J, with 11 bases in between. Germline CDR1 and CDR2: SEHNR and FQNEAQ (reference sequence). CDR3 loop: CASSLSGAGETQYF. The CDR3 DNA follows: TGTGCCAGCAGCTTATCTGGGGCGGGAGAGACCCAGTACTTC.

The chain couples TRBV19 to TRBJ1-1; 10 bases are shared with TRBD1. Germline V CDR1 and CDR2: LNHDA, SQIVND (reference sequence). The J segment lost 6 bases and the V segment lost 5 bases, leaving 12 bases of the junction unmatched. This CDR3 is 16 amino acids long. CDR3 bases: TGTGCCAGTAGTTCGCTGACAGGGGGCTTTTCTTCTGAAGCTTTCTTT. This sequence encodes CASSSLTGGFSSEAFF.